These 16 T cell receptor beta chains originate from one sample sequenced in a study of T-cell memory formation after mild COVID-19. TCRdb ran MiXCR on the 5' RACE reads and lists one entry per CDR3 protein. Among over 350,000 distinct CDR3 sequences listed, 24% were seen once. Sequencing was performed on PBMCs or a T cell subset sorted from them (not recorded which). The origin of the receptors is an adult woman who had mild COVID-19 (a few samples of this study predate the infection). Cell type and time point are not known.

This clonotype was counted between two and nine times. The V call is TRBV12-3 or TRBV12-4, the J call TRBJ1-2, with TRBD1 matching over 7 bases. The ends lost 5 bases at V and 4 bases at J; junction bases unmatched: 13. This CDR3 has 16 amino acids. The CDR3 DNA follows: TGTGCCAGCAGTCCCACGGGACAGTACCGAGGCTATGGCTACACCTTC. Translation: CASSPTGQYRGYGYTF.

This clonotype has more than one count but fewer than ten. The genes are TRBV4-3 and TRBJ2-3; D is unclear. V was pared by 0 bases and J by 0 bases, with 13 bases between. The V gene's germline CDR1 is LGHNA and CDR2 YSLEER. The CDR3 sequence is 17 residues long. The CDR3 loop reads CASSQEGLPHSTDTQYF. CDR3 sequence (DNA): TGCGCCAGCAGCCAAGAAGGGCTGCCGCACAGCACAGATACGCAGTATTTT.

This clonotype was seen more than once but under ten times. The chain employs TRBV7-9 and TRBJ2-3; D might be TRBD1 or TRBD2, each matching 5 bases. Trimming took off 2 bases at V and 2 bases at J, with 11 bases between the two ends. Germline CDR1 and CDR2: SEHNR and FQNEAQ (reference sequence). This CDR3 has 15 amino acids. Here the CDR3 DNA reads TGTGCCAGCAGCTTAACGGGGACCACCACAGATACGCAGTATTTT. It yields the protein CASSLTGTTTDTQYF.

This clonotype occurred a few times. V gene TRBV5-1 combines with J gene TRBJ2-7; a possible D gene is TRBD2 (5 bases). V was cut by 3 bases and J by 7 bases, with 14 bases left in between. CDR3 length: 13 amino acids. Germline assignment: CDR1 SGHRS and CDR2 YFSETQ. CDR3: CASSSNAGKEQYF. The CDR3 nucleotides read TGCGCCAGCAGCTCAAATGCCGGGAAGGAGCAGTACTTC.

V usage is TRBV5-1 and J usage is TRBJ2-7; a possible D gene is TRBD2 (5 bases). The V end lost 0 bases, the J end lost 3 bases, and 10 bases lay between the germline ends. Germline CDR1 is SGHRS and CDR2 is YFSETQ. This CDR3 region has 14 residues. CDR3 coding DNA: TGCGCCAGCAGCTTGGTGACGGGGAGCTACGAGCAGTACTTC. Its translation: CASSLVTGSYEQYF.

This clonotype was counted only a few times. V is TRBV20-1 and J is TRBJ1-5; 7 bases line up with TRBD1. This CDR3 spans 14 amino acids. V trimming: 5 bases; J trimming: 2 bases; junction bases outside the gene matches: 6. Germline V gene lookup returns CDR1 DFQATT and CDR2 SNEGSKA (reference sequence). The CDR3 here is CSALQGIGNQPQHF. The CDR3 DNA is TGCAGTGCTTTACAGGGGATAGGCAATCAGCCCCAGCATTTT.

This clonotype has a handful of counts. J is TRBJ2-7 and V is TRBV7-2; D gene ambiguous. V was shortened by 5 bases and J by 3 bases, with 17 bases between the two germline ends. Per the germline V gene, CDR1 is SGHTA and CDR2 is FQGNSA. The CDR3 runs to 15 residues. In DNA, the CDR3 is TGTGCCAGCAGCCCTCAGACCTCATTGGGCTACGAGCAGTACTTC. It encodes CASSPQTSLGYEQYF.

The chain is built from TRBV7-9 and TRBJ2-1, with 7 bases identical to TRBD1. V dropped 9 bases and J dropped 6; count of bases not matched to a gene: 11. Germline V gives CDR1 SEHNR, CDR2 FQNEAQ (reference sequence). CDR3 size: 14 residues. The CDR3, as DNA: TGTGCCAGTTTGGTACAGGGGATGGGCAATGAGCAGTTCTTC. Translating gives CASLVQGMGNEQFF.

This clonotype was observed a handful of times. The rearrangement links TRBV5-1 to TRBJ2-2; tentatively, D is TRBD1 (5 bases). V lost 0 bases and J 4 bases, leaving 13 bases between the germline ends. Germline lookup yields CDR1 SGHRS and CDR2 YFSETQ. The CDR3 extends over 16 amino acids. This chain's CDR3 is CASSLDGALRTGELFF. CDR3 in DNA: TGCGCCAGCAGCTTGGATGGGGCGCTTCGCACCGGGGAGCTGTTTTTT.

The J gene is TRBJ1-1, the V gene TRBV24-1; no clear D gene. Per the germline V gene, CDR1 is KGHDR and CDR2 is SFDVKD. The V end lost 4 bases, the J end lost 0 bases, and 5 bases lay between the germline ends. The CDR3 extends over 13 amino acids. The CDR3: CATSESLNTEAFF. The CDR3 bases are TGTGCCACCAGTGAATCTCTGAACACTGAAGCTTTCTTT.

V gene TRBV14 combines with J gene TRBJ1-2; D is possibly TRBD1 (6 bases). The V gene's germline CDR1 is SGHDN and CDR2 FVKESK. Trimming cost V 3 bases and J 8 bases, with 16 bases left between them. CDR3 length equals 14 residues. CDR3 amino acids: CASSQYIQGEGYTF. The CDR3 region has the DNA TGTGCCAGCAGCCAGTATATACAGGGTGAAGGCTACACCTTC.

The chain has TRBV14 and TRBJ2-1, with no clear D. Germline lookup yields CDR1 SGHDN and CDR2 FVKESK. The V end lost 5 bases, the J end lost 9 bases, and 11 bases lay between the germline ends. The CDR3 runs to 12 residues. The CDR3 bases are TGTGCCAGCAGCTTCGGACCTTTTGAGCAGTTCTTC. Translated: CASSFGPFEQFF. Combining the CDR3 with reference TRBV14 and TRBJ2-1 gives the whole variable domain EAGVTQFPSHSVIEKGQTVTLRCDPISGHDNLYWYRRVMGKEIKFLLHFVKESKQDESGMPNNRFLAERTGGTYSTLKVQPAELEDSGVYFCASSFGPFEQFFGPGTRLTVL.

This clonotype showed up just a few times. The rearrangement joins TRBV20-1 to TRBJ2-3, with 9 bases lining up with TRBD2. With V trimmed by 4 bases and J by 1 base, 9 bases remained unmatched. The CDR3 has 16 residues. CDR1 is DFQATT, CDR2 SNEGSKA, per germline (reference sequence). CDR3 sequence (DNA): TGCAGTGCTACCCATTACCCTAGCGGGGGCACAGATACGCAGTATTTT. It codes for CSATHYPSGGTDTQYF.

This clonotype was detected only a few times. The rearrangement links TRBV12-3 or TRBV12-4 to TRBJ1-1, with TRBD1 identical over 12 bases. With V trimmed by 6 bases and J by 6 bases, 11 bases remained unmatched. The CDR3 consists of 16 residues. CDR3 protein: CASRPGQGAWFAEAFF. In DNA, the CDR3 is TGTGCCAGCAGACCGGGACAGGGGGCTTGGTTTGCTGAAGCTTTCTTT.

This chain joins TRBV6-2 or TRBV6-3 and TRBJ2-5, with D possibly matching TRBD2 (5 bases). V lost 9 bases and J lost 4, with 12 bases in between. Germline V gives CDR1 MNHEY, CDR2 SVGEGT. The CDR3 extends over 12 amino acids. The CDR3: CASASFPETQYF. The CDR3 coding sequence is TGTGCCAGTGCTAGCTTCCCAGAGACCCAGTACTTC.

This clonotype was found once. V usage is TRBV29-1 and J usage is TRBJ2-1, with TRBD2 matching over 9 bases. J was trimmed by 7 bases and V by 5 bases; bases with no gene match: 3. The germline CDR1 and CDR2 sequences are SQVTM and ANQGSEA. The CDR3 runs 12 residues. Here the CDR3 reads CSVSGGRNEQFF. The CDR3 region has the DNA TGCAGCGTTAGCGGGGGGAGGAATGAGCAGTTCTTC.